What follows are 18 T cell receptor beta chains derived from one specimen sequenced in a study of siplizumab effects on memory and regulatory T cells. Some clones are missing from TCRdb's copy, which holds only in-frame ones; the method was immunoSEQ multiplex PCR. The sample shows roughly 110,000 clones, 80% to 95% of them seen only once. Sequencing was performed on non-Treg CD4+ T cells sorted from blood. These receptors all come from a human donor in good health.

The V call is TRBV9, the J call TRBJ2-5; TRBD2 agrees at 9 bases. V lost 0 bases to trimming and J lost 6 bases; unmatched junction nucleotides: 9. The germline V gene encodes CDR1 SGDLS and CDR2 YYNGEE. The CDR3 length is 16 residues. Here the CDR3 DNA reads TGTGCCAGCAGCGTAGGGTCAGCGGGGGGTCCGAAGACCCAGTACTTC. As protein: CASSVGSAGGPKTQYF.

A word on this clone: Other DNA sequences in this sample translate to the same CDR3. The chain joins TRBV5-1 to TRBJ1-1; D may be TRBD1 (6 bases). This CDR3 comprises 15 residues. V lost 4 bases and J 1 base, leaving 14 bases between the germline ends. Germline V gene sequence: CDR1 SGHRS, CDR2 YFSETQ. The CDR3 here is CASSPLAGANTEAFF. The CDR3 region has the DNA TGCGCCAGCAGCCCGCTGGCAGGGGCGAACACTGAAGCTTTCTTT.

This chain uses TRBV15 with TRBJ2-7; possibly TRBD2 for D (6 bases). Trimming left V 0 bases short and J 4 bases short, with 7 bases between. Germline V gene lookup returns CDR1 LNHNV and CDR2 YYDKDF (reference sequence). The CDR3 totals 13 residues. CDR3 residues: CATSRDREYEQYF. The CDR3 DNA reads TGTGCCACCAGCAGAGATCGGGAGTACGAGCAGTACTTC.

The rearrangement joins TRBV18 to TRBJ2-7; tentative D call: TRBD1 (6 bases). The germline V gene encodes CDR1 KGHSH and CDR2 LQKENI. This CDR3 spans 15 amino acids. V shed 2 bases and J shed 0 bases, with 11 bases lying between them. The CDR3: CASSPGQPISYEQYF. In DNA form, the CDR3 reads TGTGCCAGCTCACCAGGACAGCCTATCTCCTACGAGCAGTACTTC.

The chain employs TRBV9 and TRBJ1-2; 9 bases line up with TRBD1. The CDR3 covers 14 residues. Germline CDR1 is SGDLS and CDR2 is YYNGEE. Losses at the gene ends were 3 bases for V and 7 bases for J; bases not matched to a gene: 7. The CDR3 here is CASSDRDRASGYTF. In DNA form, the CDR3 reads TGTGCCAGCAGCGACCGGGACAGGGCTTCTGGCTACACCTTC. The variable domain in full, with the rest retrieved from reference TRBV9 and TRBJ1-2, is DSGVTQTPKHLITATGQRVTLRCSPRSGDLSVYWYQQSLDQGLQFLIQYYNGEERAKGNILERFSAQQFPDLHSELNLSSLELGDSALYFCASSDRDRASGYTFGSGTRLTVV.

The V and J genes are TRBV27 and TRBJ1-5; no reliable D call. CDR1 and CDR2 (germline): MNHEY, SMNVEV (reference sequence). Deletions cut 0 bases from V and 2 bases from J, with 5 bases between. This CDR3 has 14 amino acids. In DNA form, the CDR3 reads TGTGCCAGCAGTTTATCCGGGGGCAATCAGCCCCAGCATTTT. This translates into CASSLSGGNQPQHF.

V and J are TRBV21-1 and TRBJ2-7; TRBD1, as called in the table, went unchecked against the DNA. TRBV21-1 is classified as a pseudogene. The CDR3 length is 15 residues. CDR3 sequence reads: CASSSPPAPGCEQYF. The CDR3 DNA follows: TGTGCCAGCAGCTCCCCCCCCGCCCCAGGTTGCGAGCAGTACTTC.

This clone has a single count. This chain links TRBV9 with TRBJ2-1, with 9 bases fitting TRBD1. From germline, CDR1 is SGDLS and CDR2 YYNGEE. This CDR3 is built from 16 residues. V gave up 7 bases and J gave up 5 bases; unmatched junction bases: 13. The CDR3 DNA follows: TGTGCCAGCGGATCCCCCCGGGACAGGGCCAACAATGAGCAGTTCTTC. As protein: CASGSPRDRANNEQFF.

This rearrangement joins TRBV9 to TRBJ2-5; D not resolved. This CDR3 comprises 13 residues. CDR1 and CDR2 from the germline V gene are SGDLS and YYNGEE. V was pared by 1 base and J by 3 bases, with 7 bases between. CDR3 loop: CASSVRSEETQYF. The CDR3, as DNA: TGTGCCAGCAGCGTAAGGTCAGAAGAGACCCAGTACTTC. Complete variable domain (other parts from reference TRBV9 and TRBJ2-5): DSGVTQTPKHLITATGQRVTLRCSPRSGDLSVYWYQQSLDQGLQFLIQYYNGEERAKGNILERFSAQQFPDLHSELNLSSLELGDSALYFCASSVRSEETQYFGPGTRLLVL.

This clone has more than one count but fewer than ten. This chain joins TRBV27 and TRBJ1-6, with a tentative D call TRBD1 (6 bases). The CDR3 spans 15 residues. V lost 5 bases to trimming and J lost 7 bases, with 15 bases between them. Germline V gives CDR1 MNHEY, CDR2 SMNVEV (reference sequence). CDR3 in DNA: TGTGCCAGCAGTCCTTCACAGGGAGGGAATTCACCCCTCCACTTT. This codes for CASSPSQGGNSPLHF.

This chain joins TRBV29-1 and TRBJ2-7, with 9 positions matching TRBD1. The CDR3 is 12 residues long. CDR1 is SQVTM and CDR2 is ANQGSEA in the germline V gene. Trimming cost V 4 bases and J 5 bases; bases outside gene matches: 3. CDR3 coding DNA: TGCAGCGTTGTCCGGGACAGGGACGAGCAGTACTTC. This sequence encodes CSVVRDRDEQYF.

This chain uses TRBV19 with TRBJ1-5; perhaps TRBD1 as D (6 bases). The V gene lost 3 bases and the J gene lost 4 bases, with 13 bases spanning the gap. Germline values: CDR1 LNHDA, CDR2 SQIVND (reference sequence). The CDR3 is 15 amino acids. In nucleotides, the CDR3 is TGTGCCAGTAGTATTATCGCAGGGGAGAATCAGCCCCAGCATTTT. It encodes CASSIIAGENQPQHF.

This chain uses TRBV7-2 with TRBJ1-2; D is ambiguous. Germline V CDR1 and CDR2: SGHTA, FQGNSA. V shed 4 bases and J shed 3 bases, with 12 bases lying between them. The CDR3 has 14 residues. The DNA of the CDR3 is TGTGCCAGCAGCTCCCGGACGGGTCACTATGGCTACACCTTC. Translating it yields CASSSRTGHYGYTF.

The CDR3 sequence: CASSRVPPADTQYF. The DNA of the CDR3 is TGTGCCAGCAGCCGAGTCCCACCAGCGGATACGCAGTATTTT. This rearrangement joins TRBV7-2 to TRBJ2-3; no reliable D call. V was clipped by 5 bases and J by 6 bases, with 15 bases between them. Germline assignment: CDR1 SGHTA and CDR2 FQGNSA. The CDR3 is made up of 14 amino acids.

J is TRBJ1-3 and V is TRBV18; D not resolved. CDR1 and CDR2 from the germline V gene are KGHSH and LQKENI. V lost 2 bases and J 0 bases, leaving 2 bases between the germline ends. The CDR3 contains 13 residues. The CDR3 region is CASSPDSGNTIYF. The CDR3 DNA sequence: TGTGCCAGCTCACCAGACTCTGGAAACACCATATATTTT.

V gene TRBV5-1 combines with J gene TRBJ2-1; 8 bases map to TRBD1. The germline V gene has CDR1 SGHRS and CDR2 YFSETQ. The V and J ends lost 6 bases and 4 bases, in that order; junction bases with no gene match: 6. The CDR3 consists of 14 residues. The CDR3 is CASKPGQEYNEQFF. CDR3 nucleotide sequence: TGCGCCAGCAAACCGGGACAGGAGTACAATGAGCAGTTCTTC.

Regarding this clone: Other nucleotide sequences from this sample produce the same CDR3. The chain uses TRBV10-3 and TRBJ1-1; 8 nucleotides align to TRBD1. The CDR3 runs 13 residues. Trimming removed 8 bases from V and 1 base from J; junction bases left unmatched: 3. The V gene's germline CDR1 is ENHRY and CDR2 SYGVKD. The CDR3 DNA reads TGTGCCATCTTAGGGACAGGGAACACTGAAGCTTTCTTT. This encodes CAILGTGNTEAFF.

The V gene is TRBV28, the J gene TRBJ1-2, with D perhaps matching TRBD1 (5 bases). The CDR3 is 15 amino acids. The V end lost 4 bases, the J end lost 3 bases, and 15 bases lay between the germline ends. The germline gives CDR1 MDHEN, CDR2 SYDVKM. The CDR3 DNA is TGTGCCAGCAGTTCGCCGAGGGACCTCCACTATGGCTACACCTTC. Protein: CASSSPRDLHYGYTF.